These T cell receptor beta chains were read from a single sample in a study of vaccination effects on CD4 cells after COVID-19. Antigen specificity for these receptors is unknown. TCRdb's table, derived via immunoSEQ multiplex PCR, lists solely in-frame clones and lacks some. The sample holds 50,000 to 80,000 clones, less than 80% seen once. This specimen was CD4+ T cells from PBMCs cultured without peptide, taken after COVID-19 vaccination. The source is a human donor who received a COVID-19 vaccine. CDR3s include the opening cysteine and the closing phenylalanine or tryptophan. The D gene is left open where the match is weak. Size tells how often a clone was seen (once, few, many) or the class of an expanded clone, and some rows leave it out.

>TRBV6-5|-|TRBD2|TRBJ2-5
TGTGCCAGCAGTTACCCGGTAGCGGGGAAAGGAGAGACCCAGTACTTC
CASSYPVAGKGETQYF
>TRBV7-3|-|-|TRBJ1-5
TGTGCCATCTCAAATGGCATCAAGCCCCAGCATTTT
CAISNGIKPQHF
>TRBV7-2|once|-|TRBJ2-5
TGTGCCAGCAGCCTACGGATCGGACCAAACCAAGAGACCCAGTACTTC
CASSLRIGPNQETQYF
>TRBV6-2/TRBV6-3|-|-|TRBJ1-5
TGTGCCAGCAGTTACATAGCGTCGAGGGGAAGGGACAATCAGCCCCAGCATTTT
CASSYIASRGRDNQPQHF
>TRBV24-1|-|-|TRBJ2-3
TGTGCCACCAGTGCGGGACACCGCACAGATACGCAGTATTTT
CATSAGHRTDTQYF
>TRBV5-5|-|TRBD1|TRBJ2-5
TGTGCCAGCAGCCTGAGTCCCTCCGGGACAGGGGGCCAAGAGACCCAGTACTTC
CASSLSPSGTGGQETQYF
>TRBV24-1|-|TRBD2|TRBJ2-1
TGTGCCACCAGTGACTCTACTCTAGCGGCCTCATACAATGAGCAGTTCTTC
CATSDSTLAASYNEQFF
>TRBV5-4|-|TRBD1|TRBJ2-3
TGTGCCAGCAGCTTGAGGACAGGGTACACAGATACGCAGTATTTT
CASSLRTGYTDTQYF
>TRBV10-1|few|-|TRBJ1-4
TGCGCCAGCAGTGAGGAGGTCAACCTTAATGAAAAACTGTTTTTT
CASSEEVNLNEKLFF
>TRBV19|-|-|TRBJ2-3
TGTGCCAGTAGTACGGGGGGCCCGGAACAGTATTTT
CASSTGGPEQYF
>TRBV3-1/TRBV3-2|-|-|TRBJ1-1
TGTGCCAGCAGTCAAACGAGTCAGACTTTCTTT
CASSQTSQTFF
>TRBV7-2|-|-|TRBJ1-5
TGTGCCAGCAGCCCATGGACAACTGCTAGCAATCAGCCCCAGCATTTT
CASSPWTTASNQPQHF
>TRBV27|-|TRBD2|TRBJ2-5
TGTGCCAGCGGGGCGGGGGGCGCACAGACCCAGTACTTC
CASGAGGAQTQYF
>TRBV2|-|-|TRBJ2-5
TGTGCCAGCAGTGAGAGACAGATGCAAGAGACCCAGTACTTC
CASSERQMQETQYF
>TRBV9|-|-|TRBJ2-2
TGTGCCAGCAGCGTAGCCCCGGGATGGAACACCGGGGAGCTGTTTTTT
CASSVAPGWNTGELFF
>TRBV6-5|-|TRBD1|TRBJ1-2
TGTGCCAGCATTGGGACAGAATATGGCTACACCTTC
CASIGTEYGYTF
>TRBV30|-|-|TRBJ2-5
TGTGCCTGGAGTGACGTGCCGGAGACCCAGTACTTC
CAWSDVPETQYF
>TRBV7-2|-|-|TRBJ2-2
TGTGCCAGCAGCTTAGCAAGGGGTGGGGCCGGGGAGCTGTTTTTT
CASSLARGGAGELFF
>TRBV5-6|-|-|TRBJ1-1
TGTGCCAGCAGCTTGGGGTGGGATGAAGCTTTCTTT
CASSLGWDEAFF
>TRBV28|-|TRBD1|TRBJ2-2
TGTGCCAGCAGCACAGGGGGCGCGGGAACCGGGGAGCTGTTTTTT
CASSTGGAGTGELFF
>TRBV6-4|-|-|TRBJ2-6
TGTGCCAGCAGTGACCACCTCCGCTCTGGGGCCAACGTCCTGACTTTC
CASSDHLRSGANVLTF
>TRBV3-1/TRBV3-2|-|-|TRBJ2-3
TGTGCCAGCAGCCTAGGAGGACGCACAGATACGCAGTATTTT
CASSLGGRTDTQYF
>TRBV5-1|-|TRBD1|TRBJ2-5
TGCGCCAGCAGCCCGCCGGTAGGGACAGGGTTGGAGACCCAGTACTTC
CASSPPVGTGLETQYF
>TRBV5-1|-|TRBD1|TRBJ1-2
TGCGCCAGCGGGGGACAGTTTAACTATGGCTACACCTTC
CASGGQFNYGYTF
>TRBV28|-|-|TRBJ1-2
TGTGCCAGCAGTTTCTGGGGTGGCTACACCTTC
CASSFWGGYTF
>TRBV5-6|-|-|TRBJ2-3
TGTGCCAGCAGCGCCGGGGCAGGCACAGATACGCAGTATTTT
CASSAGAGTDTQYF
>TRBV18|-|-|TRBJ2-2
TGTGCCAGCTCACCGGCAGGCGGGGCCATCACCGGGGAGCTGTTTTTT
CASSPAGGAITGELFF
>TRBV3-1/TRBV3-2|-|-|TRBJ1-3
TGTGCCAGCAGCCGAACAGGTAGCTCTGGAAACACCATATATTTT
CASSRTGSSGNTIYF